Below, 9 T cell receptor beta chains from the same sample are listed, as sequenced in a study of vaccination and CD4 T cells after COVID-19. The treatment denotes: roughly nine-day PBMC culture with coronavirus spike peptide pools or control peptides (ViraFEST assay). Investigators obtained the unexposed donor's CD4+ T cells before the COVID-19 pandemic (2011-2018). Sequencing of the DNA from cultured CD4+ T cells was carried out with the Oncomine TCR Beta short-read assay. TCRdb re-called the PCR reads through MiXCR, storing one row per CDR3 protein. The data show about 8,000 distinct CDR3 sequences, around 45% seen once. For these TCRs, the target antigens are not known. Sequenced input: CD4+ T cells from blood, cultured in vitro. These receptors all stem from a human donor in good health.

The chain joins TRBV5-1 to TRBJ1-6; TRBD1 matches 7 bases. The trim removed 4 bases at V and 6 bases at J, leaving 7 bases unmatched. Germline CDR1 SGHRS, CDR2 YFSETQ. The CDR3 spans 15 residues. The CDR3 bases are TGCGCCAGCAGCCAGGGGGACAGCAGTAATTCACCCCTCCACTTT. Translating it yields CASSQGDSSNSPLHF.

This rearrangement joins TRBV5-1 to TRBJ2-2; D not resolved. V dropped 5 bases and J dropped 4 bases, with 9 bases sitting between them. The CDR3 totals 13 residues. The germline gives CDR1 SGHRS, CDR2 YFSETQ. CDR3 loop: CASSEATTGELFF. The CDR3 DNA is TGCGCCAGCAGTGAGGCTACCACCGGGGAGCTGTTTTTT. Filled out from reference TRBV5-1 and TRBJ2-2, the complete variable domain reads KAGVTQTPRYLIKTRGQQVTLSCSPISGHRSVSWYQQTPGQGLQFLFEYFSETQRNKGNFPGRFSGRQFSNSRSEMNVSTLELGDSALYLCASSEATTGELFFGEGSRLTVL.

The rearrangement links TRBV20-1 to TRBJ2-3, with 8 bases that match TRBD2. Germline CDR1 reads DFQATT; CDR2 reads SNEGSKA (reference sequence). V lost 6 bases, J lost 3 bases, and 17 bases stayed unmatched. The length of the CDR3 is 17 residues. The CDR3 sequence: CSADLPFGGAVTDTQYF. CDR3 bases: TGCAGTGCGGATCTACCGTTCGGGGGGGCCGTGACAGATACGCAGTATTTT.

The chain employs TRBV30 and TRBJ1-1, with D uncertain. The CDR3 length is 10 residues. Germline V gene lookup returns CDR1 GTSNPN and CDR2 SVGIG (reference sequence). Trimming removed 5 bases at V and 4 bases at J, with 5 bases between. Written as DNA, the CDR3 is TGTGCCTGGGGCGCCACTGAAGCTTTCTTT. It is translated as CAWGATEAFF.

The rearrangement uses TRBV20-1 and TRBJ1-1; weak D call: TRBD1 (6 bases). Deletions cut 4 bases from V and 1 base from J, with 10 bases between. The length of the CDR3 is 13 residues. CDR1 DFQATT and CDR2 SNEGSKA come from the germline V gene (reference sequence). Here the CDR3 reads CSANPDRNTEAFF. CDR3 in DNA: TGCAGTGCTAACCCGGACAGGAACACTGAAGCTTTCTTT.

This clonotype was recorded only once. The V and J genes are TRBV19 and TRBJ1-1, with TRBD1 matching over 7 bases. The CDR3 extends over 14 amino acids. Trimming removed 9 bases from V and 2 bases from J; junction bases left unmatched: 9. Germline values: CDR1 LNHDA, CDR2 SQIVND (reference sequence). The DNA of the CDR3 is TGTGCCAGCTTCAGGGGGGGCGTCAACACTGAAGCTTTCTTT. Its translation is CASFRGGVNTEAFF.

The chain employs TRBV20-1 and TRBJ2-3, with 8 bases that match TRBD2. V lost 6 bases to trimming and J lost 3 bases; unmatched junction nucleotides: 17. The CDR3 sequence is 17 residues long. Germline-derived CDR1 and CDR2 are DFQATT and SNEGSKA (reference sequence). Written as DNA, the CDR3 is TGCAGTGCGGATCTACCGTTCGGGGGGGCCGGGACAGATACGCAGTATTTT. It codes for CSADLPFGGAGTDTQYF.

The gene calls are TRBV6-1 and TRBJ2-2, with D tentatively TRBD2 (5 bases). Germline-derived CDR1 and CDR2 are MNHNS and SASEGT. Trimming stripped 8 bases from V and 3 bases from J, with 13 bases between. CDR3 size: 14 residues. The CDR3 DNA is TGTGCCAGCTGGGCGGGCGCGGACACCGGGGAGCTGTTTTTT. It codes for CASWAGADTGELFF.

Only a few counts were recorded for this clonotype. V gene TRBV10-1 combines with J gene TRBJ2-7; tentatively, D is TRBD2 (5 bases). The CDR3 covers 12 residues. Trimming removed 8 bases at V and 7 bases at J, with 15 bases between. From germline, CDR1 is WNHNN and CDR2 SYGVQD (reference sequence). In nucleotides, the CDR3 is TGCGCCAGCGGTTTAGGACGGGGAGAGCAGTACTTC. It yields the protein CASGLGRGEQYF.